This T cell receptor (beta chain) derives from a study of T cells in Graves' hyperthyroidism and ophthalmopathy. For the study at large: Peripheral blood was collected at initial diagnosis, before any treatment.

This CDR3 region has 11 residues. Germline CDR1 is LGHDT and CDR2 is YNNKEL (reference sequence). V was cut by 3 bases and J by 6 bases, with 5 bases left in between. The TCR beta CDR3 regions underwent amplification using RNA transcripts as the source. During a first-round RT-PCR of the TCR CDR3, the HTBI primer set was used. Each CDR3 protein gets one entry after TCRdb re-called the multiplex PCR reads with MiXCR. Of about 600,000 distinct CDR3 sequences in the sample, about 16% are singletons; the top ten hold 2.5% to 4%. The study's findings and limits: The model forecast ophthalmopathy, anticipating it by a median around 6.5 months before onset. Most thyroid clonotypes with frequency above 0.001 were detected in blood.

PBMCs were obtained from about 10 ml fresh peripheral blood. This clonotype was seen ten or more times. Its specificity is unknown. Source material: blood. This clonotype was sampled from a middle-aged woman with Graves' ophthalmopathy. The J gene is TRBJ1-1, the V gene TRBV3-1, with no clear D. CDR3 sequence: CASSHSAEAFF. CDR3 nucleotides: TGTGCCAGCAGCCATTCCGCTGAAGCTTTCTTT.